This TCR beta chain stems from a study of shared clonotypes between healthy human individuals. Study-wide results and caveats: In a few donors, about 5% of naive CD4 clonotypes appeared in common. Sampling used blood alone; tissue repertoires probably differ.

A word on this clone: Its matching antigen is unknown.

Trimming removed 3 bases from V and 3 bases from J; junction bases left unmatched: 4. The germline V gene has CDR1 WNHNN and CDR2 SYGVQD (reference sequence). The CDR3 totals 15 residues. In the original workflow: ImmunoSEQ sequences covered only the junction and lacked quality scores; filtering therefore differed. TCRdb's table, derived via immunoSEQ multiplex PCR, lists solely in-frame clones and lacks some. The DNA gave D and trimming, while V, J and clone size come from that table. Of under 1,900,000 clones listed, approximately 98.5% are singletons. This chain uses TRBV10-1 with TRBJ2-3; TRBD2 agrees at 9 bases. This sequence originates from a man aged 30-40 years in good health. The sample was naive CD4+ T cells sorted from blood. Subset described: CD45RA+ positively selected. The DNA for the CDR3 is TGCGCCAGCAGTGATAGCGGGAGAGAGACAGATACGCAGTATTTT. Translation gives CASSDSGRETDTQYF.